This entry lists 10 T cell receptor beta chains sequenced from one sample in a study of T-cell reconstitution after alpha-beta-depleted transplantation in children. A library of TCRbeta sequences, prepared with unique molecular identifiers, was generated. One entry per CDR3 protein results from TCRdb running MiXCR on the PCR reads. The data show 440,000 or so distinct CDR3 sequences, 11% seen once. The sample in question was PBMCs from the stem cell graft donor, obtained from the stem cell graft. The receptors originated from a human donor who donated a stem cell graft to a child with acute myeloid leukemia.

The table lists this clonotype with a few counts. The chain has TRBV5-1 and TRBJ2-3; D not certain. The CDR3 is 12 residues long. Germline loops: CDR1 SGHRS, CDR2 YFSETQ. V lost 1 base, J lost 4 bases, and 4 bases lay in between. The CDR3 protein is CASSLPSDTQYF. The DNA of the CDR3 is TGCGCCAGCAGCTTGCCCTCAGATACGCAGTATTTT. Drawing the rest from reference TRBV5-1 and TRBJ2-3, the complete variable domain is KAGVTQTPRYLIKTRGQQVTLSCSPISGHRSVSWYQQTPGQGLQFLFEYFSETQRNKGNFPGRFSGRQFSNSRSEMNVSTLELGDSALYLCASSLPSDTQYFGPGTRLTVL.

This clonotype was seen more than once but under ten times. The chain employs TRBV6-1 and TRBJ2-7; D unclear. CDR1 is MNHNS, CDR2 SASEGT, per germline. V was clipped by 1 base and J by 1 base, with 14 bases between them. The CDR3 contains 16 residues. The CDR3 region has the DNA TGTGCCAGCAGTGAAGTGCTTGGAGAGCTATCCTACGAGCAGTACTTC. Translation: CASSEVLGELSYEQYF.

The chain links TRBV6-5 to TRBJ2-3, with 7 bases aligning to TRBD2. The CDR3 runs 15 residues. Germline V gene lookup returns CDR1 MNHEY and CDR2 SVGAGI. V dropped 2 bases and J dropped 3; count of bases not matched to a gene: 5. The CDR3 is CASSYGGSGTDTQYF. In DNA, the CDR3 is TGTGCCAGCAGTTACGGCGGGAGTGGGACAGATACGCAGTATTTT.

This clonotype was detected only a few times. V gene TRBV18 combines with J gene TRBJ2-1; weak D call: TRBD2 (5 bases). The CDR3 has 16 amino acids. The germline V and J ends were trimmed by 3 bases and 3 bases, with 15 bases remaining between them. In germline, CDR1 is KGHSH, CDR2 LQKENI. The CDR3 here is CASSPRPSRDYNEQFF. DNA of the CDR3: TGTGCCAGCTCACCCCGACCTAGCAGAGACTACAATGAGCAGTTCTTC.

CDR3 bases: TGTGCCATCAGTGCGAGTTCCGGACAGGGTCGTGAGACCCAGTACTTC. Protein product: CAISASSGQGRETQYF. The chain employs TRBV10-3 and TRBJ2-5; TRBD1 agrees at 8 bases. Trimming removed 4 bases from V and 5 bases from J; junction bases left unmatched: 12. CDR3 length: 16 amino acids. CDR1 is ENHRY and CDR2 is SYGVKD in the germline V gene.

J is TRBJ2-1 and V is TRBV25-1, with 11 bases identical to TRBD2. V dropped 3 bases and J dropped 5; count of bases not matched to a gene: 15. CDR1 and CDR2 (germline): MGHDK, SYGVNS. This CDR3 region has 19 residues. CDR3: CASSDPLNYSGRVHNEQFF. CDR3 DNA sequence: TGTGCCAGCAGTGACCCATTGAATTATAGCGGGAGGGTCCACAATGAGCAGTTCTTC.

The V and J genes are TRBV27 and TRBJ2-2; 11 bases are a match to TRBD1. The germline CDR1 and CDR2 sequences are MNHEY and SMNVEV (reference sequence). CDR3 size: 17 residues. V lost 4 bases and J lost 5; bases outside the gene matches: 9. The CDR3 DNA follows: TGTGCCAGCAGTTCGATCGGGACAGGGGGATCAACCGGGGAGCTGTTTTTT. It specifies CASSSIGTGGSTGELFF.

In its sample, this clonotype was seen once. One end of the junction fails to match germline, which may point to a read error. This rearrangement joins TRBV3-1 to TRBJ1-5; possibly TRBD1 for D (6 bases). This CDR3 is 18 amino acids long. Germline values: CDR1 LGHDT, CDR2 YNNKEL (reference sequence). CDR3 amino acids: CTSSLVLGTPSSNQPQHF. Written as DNA, the CDR3 is TGTACCAGCAGTTTAGTTCTGGGGACACCGAGTAGCAATCAGCCCCAGCATTTT.

In this sample, this clonotype turned up once. V is TRBV4-2 and J is TRBJ2-2; D perhaps matches TRBD1 (5 bases). Germline V CDR1 and CDR2: LGHNA, YNFKEQ. V lost 4 bases to trimming and J lost 3 bases, with 18 bases between them. The CDR3 is 17 residues long. The chain's CDR3 is CASSPTVGRSDTGELFF. Written as DNA, the CDR3 is TGTGCCAGCAGCCCGACGGTGGGGCGGTCGGACACCGGGGAGCTGTTTTTT.

On this clonotype: Possible read error: a much larger clone is one base away. The genes are TRBV7-8 and TRBJ2-7; TRBD2 is a possible D gene (5 bases). Germline V CDR1 and CDR2: SGHVS, FQNEAQ. This CDR3 contains 14 residues. Deletions cut 2 bases from V and 4 bases from J, with 12 bases between. The CDR3 loop is CASSLRPSRYEQYF. The CDR3 coding sequence is TGTGCCAGCAGCTTACGCCCTAGCCGGTACGAGCAGTACTTC.